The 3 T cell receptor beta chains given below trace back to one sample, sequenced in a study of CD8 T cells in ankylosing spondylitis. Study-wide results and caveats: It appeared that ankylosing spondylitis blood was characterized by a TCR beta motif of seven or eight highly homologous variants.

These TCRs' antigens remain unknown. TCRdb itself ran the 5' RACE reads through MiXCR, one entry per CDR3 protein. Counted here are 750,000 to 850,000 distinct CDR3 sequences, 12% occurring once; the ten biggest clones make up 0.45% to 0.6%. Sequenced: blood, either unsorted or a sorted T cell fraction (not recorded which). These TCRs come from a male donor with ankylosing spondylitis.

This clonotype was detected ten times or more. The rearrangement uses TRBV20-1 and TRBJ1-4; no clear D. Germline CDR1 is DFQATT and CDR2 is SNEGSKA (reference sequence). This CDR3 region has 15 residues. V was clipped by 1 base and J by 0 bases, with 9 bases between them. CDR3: CSARVRTATNEKLFF. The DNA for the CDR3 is TGCAGTGCTAGAGTCAGGACCGCAACTAATGAAAAACTGTTTTTT.

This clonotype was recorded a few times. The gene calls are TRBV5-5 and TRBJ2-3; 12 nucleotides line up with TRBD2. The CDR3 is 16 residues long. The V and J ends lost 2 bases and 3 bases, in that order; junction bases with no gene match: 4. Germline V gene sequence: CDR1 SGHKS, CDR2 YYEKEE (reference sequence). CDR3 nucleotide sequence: TGTGCCAGCAGCTTTAGACTAGCGGGGGAGACAGATACGCAGTATTTT. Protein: CASSFRLAGETDTQYF. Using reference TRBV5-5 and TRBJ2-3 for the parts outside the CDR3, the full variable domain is DAGVTQSPTHLIKTRGQQVTLRCSPISGHKSVSWYQQVLGQGPQFIFQYYEKEERGRGNFPDRFSARQFPNYSSELNVNALLLGDSALYLCASSFRLAGETDTQYFGPGTRLTVL.

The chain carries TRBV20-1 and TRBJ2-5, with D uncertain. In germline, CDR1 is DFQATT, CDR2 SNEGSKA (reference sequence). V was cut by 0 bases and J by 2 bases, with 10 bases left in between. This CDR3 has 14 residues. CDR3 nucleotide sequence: TGCAGTGCTAGAGATCTGGCAGTTCAAGAGACCCAGTACTTC. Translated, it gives CSARDLAVQETQYF.